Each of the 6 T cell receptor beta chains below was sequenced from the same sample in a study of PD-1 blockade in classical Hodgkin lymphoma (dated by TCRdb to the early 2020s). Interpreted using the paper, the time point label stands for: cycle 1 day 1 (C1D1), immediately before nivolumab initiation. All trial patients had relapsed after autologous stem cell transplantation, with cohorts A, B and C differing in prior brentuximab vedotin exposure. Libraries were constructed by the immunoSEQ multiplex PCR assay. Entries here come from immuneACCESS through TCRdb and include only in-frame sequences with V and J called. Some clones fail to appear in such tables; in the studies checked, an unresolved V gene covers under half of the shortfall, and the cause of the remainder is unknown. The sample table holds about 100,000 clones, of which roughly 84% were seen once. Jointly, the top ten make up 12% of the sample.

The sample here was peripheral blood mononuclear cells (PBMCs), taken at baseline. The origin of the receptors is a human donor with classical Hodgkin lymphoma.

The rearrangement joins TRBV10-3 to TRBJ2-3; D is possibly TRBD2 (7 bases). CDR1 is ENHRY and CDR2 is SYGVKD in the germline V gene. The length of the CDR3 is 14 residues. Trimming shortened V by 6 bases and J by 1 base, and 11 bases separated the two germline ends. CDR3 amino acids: CAIRKGGGTDTQYF. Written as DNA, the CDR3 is TGTGCCATCAGAAAAGGGGGGGGCACAGATACGCAGTATTTT.

The CDR3 reads CASSLESVYEQYF. The CDR3 DNA sequence: TGCGCCAGCAGCTTGGAGTCAGTCTACGAGCAGTACTTC. The V gene is TRBV5-1, the J gene TRBJ2-7; D is unclear. The germline V gene encodes CDR1 SGHRS and CDR2 YFSETQ. Deletions cut 0 bases from V and 3 bases from J, with 7 bases between. The CDR3 extends over 13 amino acids.

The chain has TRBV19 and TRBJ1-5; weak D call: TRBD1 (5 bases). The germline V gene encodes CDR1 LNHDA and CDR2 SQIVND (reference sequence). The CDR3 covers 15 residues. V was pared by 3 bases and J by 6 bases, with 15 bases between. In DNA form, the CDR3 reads TGTGCCAGTAGTATTGGCGGGGCCCTCGGTCAGCCCCAGCATTTT. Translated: CASSIGGALGQPQHF.

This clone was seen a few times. CDR3 sequence: CASSRGLNQPQHF. CDR3 nucleotide sequence: TGTGCCAGTAGCAGGGGCCTCAATCAGCCCCAGCATTTT. The chain uses TRBV19 and TRBJ1-5; D may be TRBD1 (6 bases). Germline assignment: CDR1 LNHDA and CDR2 SQIVND (reference sequence). The CDR3 is 13 amino acids. Trimming removed 6 bases at V and 3 bases at J, with 9 bases between.

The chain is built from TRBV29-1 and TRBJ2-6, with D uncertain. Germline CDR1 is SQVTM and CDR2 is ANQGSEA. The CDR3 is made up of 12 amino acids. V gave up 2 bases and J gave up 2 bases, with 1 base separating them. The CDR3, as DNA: TGCAGCGTTGAAACTGGGGCCAACGTCCTGACTTTC. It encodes CSVETGANVLTF.

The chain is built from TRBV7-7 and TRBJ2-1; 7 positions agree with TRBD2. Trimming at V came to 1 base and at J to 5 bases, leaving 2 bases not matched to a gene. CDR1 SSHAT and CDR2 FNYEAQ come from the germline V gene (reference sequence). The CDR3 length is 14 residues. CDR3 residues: CASSLGLADNEQFF. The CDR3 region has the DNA TGTGCCAGCAGCTTAGGACTAGCTGACAATGAGCAGTTCTTC.